Presented here are 8 T cell receptor beta chains from one specimen sequenced in a study of blood T cells in healthy people across ages. A second 7 to 11 cycle PCR used barcoded and J-beta primers. One entry per CDR3 protein, called by TCRdb with MiXCR from the 5' RACE reads. The table includes 780,000 or so distinct CDR3 sequences, 53% detected once. Sequenced: blood. The receptors stem from a man older than 75 in good health.

In its sample, this clonotype was seen once. The V gene is TRBV3-1, the J gene TRBJ2-7; D not certain. The germline V gene encodes CDR1 LGHDT and CDR2 YNNKEL (reference sequence). V shed 0 bases and J shed 5 bases, with 11 bases lying between them. The CDR3 sequence is 14 residues long. CDR3 coding DNA: TGTGCCAGCAGCCAAGATTGGAGTTCGGACGAGCAGTACTTC. Translated: CASSQDWSSDEQYF.

The J gene is TRBJ2-5, the V gene TRBV29-1; maybe TRBD2 (6 bases). The germline CDR1 and CDR2 sequences are SQVTM and ANQGSEA. V dropped 6 bases and J dropped 6 bases, with 17 bases sitting between them. There are 13 residues in the CDR3. The CDR3 nucleotides read TGCAGCGTGGGGGGACTCCTGCCCAAGACCCAGTACTTC. It yields the protein CSVGGLLPKTQYF.

The table lists this clonotype with a few counts. The chain carries TRBV6-2 or TRBV6-3 and TRBJ2-1; possibly TRBD2 for D (5 bases). The CDR3 length is 11 residues. The V end was cut by 5 bases, the J end by 11 bases, with 10 bases between. The germline CDR1 and CDR2 sequences are MNHEY and SVGEGT. The CDR3 protein is CASSRRDQQFF. The CDR3 DNA reads as TGTGCCAGCAGTCGCCGGGATCAGCAGTTCTTC.

The rearrangement links TRBV29-1 to TRBJ1-2; weak D call: TRBD1 (5 bases). The CDR3 has 14 amino acids. Germline lookup yields CDR1 SQVTM and CDR2 ANQGSEA. V gave up 0 bases and J gave up 5 bases, with 13 bases separating them. The CDR3 coding sequence is TGCAGCGTTGAAGATAGGGGACGGGTATATGGCTACACCTTC. As protein: CSVEDRGRVYGYTF.

To note about this clonotype: In this CDR3 the conserved last residue, phenylalanine or tryptophan, is missing, so a read error is likely. The chain is built from TRBV18 and TRBJ2-1, with D maybe TRBD1 (6 bases). Germline CDR1 and CDR2: KGHSH and LQKENI. This CDR3 is built from 15 residues. Trimming left V 5 bases short and J 8 bases short, with 19 bases between. The CDR3 bases are TGTGCCAGCTCATACGACAGGTATAGTAAAGATGAGCAGTTCTCC. Amino acid sequence: CASSYDRYSKDEQFS.

This rearrangement joins TRBV6-4 to TRBJ2-2, with 7 positions matching TRBD2. This CDR3 contains 14 residues. Losses at the gene ends were 6 bases for V and 4 bases for J; bases not matched to a gene: 5. Germline V lookup: CDR1 MRHNA, CDR2 SNTAGT. CDR3 residues: CASRRERGTGELFF. CDR3 DNA sequence: TGTGCCAGCAGGCGGGAGCGGGGCACCGGGGAGCTGTTTTTT.

This clonotype was counted between two and nine times. The gene calls are TRBV5-1 and TRBJ2-3, with 7 bases lining up with TRBD2. The CDR3 is made up of 15 amino acids. Germline V gene data show CDR1 as SGHRS and CDR2 as YFSETQ. Losses at the gene ends were 1 base for V and 14 bases for J; bases not matched to a gene: 16. The CDR3 nucleotides are TGCGCCAGCAGCTTGTTTGCGGGAGCGGCAAGAGACGCGTATTTT. Amino acids: CASSLFAGAARDAYF.

J is TRBJ1-6 and V is TRBV28; TRBD1 is a possible D gene (6 bases). V gave up 2 bases and J gave up 11 bases, with 10 bases separating them. CDR1 is MDHEN and CDR2 is SYDVKM in the germline V gene. This CDR3 region has 13 residues. The CDR3 spells CASSLPDRPPLHF. In DNA form, the CDR3 reads TGTGCCAGCAGTTTACCCGACAGGCCACCCCTCCACTTT. Full variable domain (missing parts from reference TRBV28 and TRBJ1-6): DVKVTQSSRYLVKRTGEKVFLECVQDMDHENMFWYRQDPGLGLRLIYFSYDVKMKEKGDIPEGYSVSREKKERFSLILESASTNQTSMYLCASSLPDRPPLHFGNGTRLTVT.